This T cell receptor beta chain was recovered during a study of OX40 agonist ivuxolimab in advanced cancers. Across the whole study: Participants averaged 60 years of age (range roughly 23 to 79) and were 75% to 90% male.

Clones were read by immunoSEQ multiplex PCR, and TCRdb kept only the in-frame ones, dropping some. The sample shows some 73,000 clones, about 86% of them seen only once. The receptor's source is an adult with an advanced solid tumor such as melanoma, head and neck, liver or kidney cancer. Sequencing used CD4+ or CD8+ T cells sorted from blood, obtained in a trial of the OX40 agonist ivuxolimab.

DNA for the CDR3: TGTGCCAGCAGCTCTCTCACCAACACCGGGGAGCTGTTTTTT. Translated, it gives CASSSLTNTGELFF. This rearrangement joins TRBV5-4 to TRBJ2-2; D unclear. Germline V gives CDR1 SGHNT, CDR2 YYREEE (reference sequence). Trimming shortened V by 3 bases and J by 2 bases, and 8 bases separated the two germline ends. CDR3 length: 14 amino acids.